A single sample gave rise to the 23 T cell receptor beta chains below, sequenced in a study of T cells after yellow fever vaccination. TCRdb re-analysed the 5' RACE reads in MiXCR, keeping a single row per CDR3 protein. The data show about 53,000 distinct CDR3 sequences, around 5.4% seen once. Source: PBMCs, either bulk or a sorted T-cell subset (CD4+, CD8+, memory, or dextramer-sorted; not recorded which), taken on the day of the yellow fever booster vaccination. These receptors originate from a young man who received the YFV17D yellow fever vaccine.

The sample holds many counts of this clonotype. V is TRBV11-1 and J is TRBJ2-3; 7 bases align to TRBD1. CDR1 is SGHAT and CDR2 is FQDESV in the germline V gene (reference sequence). The CDR3 is 15 residues long. After removal of 4 bases from V and 5 bases from J, the junction contained 9 bases not matched to a gene. The CDR3 DNA follows: TGTGCCAGCAGCTCCGGGACAGCCGCAGGAGATACGCAGTATTTT. Translation: CASSSGTAAGDTQYF. Together with reference TRBV11-1 and TRBJ2-3, the CDR3 gives the full variable domain: EAEVAQSPRYKITEKSQAVAFWCDPISGHATLYWYRQILGQGPELLVQFQDESVVDDSQLPKDRFSAERLKGVDSTLKIQPAELGDSAMYLCASSSGTAAGDTQYFGPGTRLTVL.

The V gene is TRBV7-2, the J gene TRBJ2-7; D is possibly TRBD1 or TRBD2 (5 bases each). Trimming removed 3 bases from V and 0 bases from J, with 6 bases in between. Germline V gene data show CDR1 as SGHTA and CDR2 as FQGNSA. The CDR3 covers 13 residues. CDR3 sequence (DNA): TGTGCCAGCAGCTTGGGGGACTCCTACGAGCAGTACTTC. Amino acids: CASSLGDSYEQYF.

The V and J genes are TRBV7-9 and TRBJ1-1, with a tentative D call TRBD1 (6 bases). Per germline, CDR1 SEHNR and CDR2 FQNEAQ (reference sequence). V lost 6 bases and J lost 7, with 30 bases in between. The CDR3 contains 18 residues. CDR3 loop: CASSQRGGDNSGDGEAFF. In nucleotides, the CDR3 is TGTGCCAGCAGTCAAAGGGGAGGGGACAACTCCGGGGACGGTGAAGCTTTCTTT.

This clonotype was seen many times. The chain is built from TRBV6-2 or TRBV6-3 and TRBJ2-7; D not resolved. The CDR3 runs to 12 residues. Germline CDR1 is MNHEY and CDR2 is SVGEGT. Trimming removed 2 bases at V and 0 bases at J, with 2 bases between. CDR3 amino acids: CASSYVSYEQYF. DNA for the CDR3: TGTGCCAGCAGTTACGTCTCCTACGAGCAGTACTTC.

The chain recombines TRBV7-2 with TRBJ2-1, with 13 nucleotides matching TRBD2. CDR1 SGHTA and CDR2 FQGNSA come from the germline V gene. The trim removed 5 bases at V and 7 bases at J, leaving 5 bases unmatched. The CDR3 spans 15 residues. The CDR3 region has the DNA TGTGCCAGCAGCCAGGGACTAGCGGGGTGGAATGAGCAGTTCTTC. Translation: CASSQGLAGWNEQFF.

The table lists this clonotype with a few counts. The V and J genes are TRBV12-3 or TRBV12-4 and TRBJ2-1; D tentatively reads TRBD1 or TRBD2 (6 bases each). V lost 3 bases, J lost 5 bases, and 11 bases lay in between. The CDR3 runs to 14 residues. The DNA of the CDR3 is TGTGCCAGCAGTTTTTGGGGGGCAGACAATGAGCAGTTCTTC. It encodes CASSFWGADNEQFF.

This clonotype has at least ten counts. The V gene is TRBV5-1, the J gene TRBJ2-3, with unresolved D. The CDR3 runs to 13 residues. Trimming stripped 3 bases from V and 0 bases from J, with 5 bases between. Germline CDR1 is SGHRS and CDR2 is YFSETQ. The DNA for the CDR3 is TGCGCCAGCAGCTCAACTAGCACAGATACGCAGTATTTT. This encodes CASSSTSTDTQYF.

This clonotype has ten or more counts. V is TRBV7-8 and J is TRBJ1-5; TRBD1 matches at 8 bases. Germline CDR1 is SGHVS and CDR2 is FQNEAQ. J lost 4 bases, V lost 2 bases, and 19 bases had no gene match. The CDR3 consists of 20 residues. As DNA, the CDR3 is TGTGCCAGCAGCTTACGAACCGGGACAGGAAAGATCGATATGAATCAGCCCCAGCATTTT. Its protein is CASSLRTGTGKIDMNQPQHF.

The chain couples TRBV9 to TRBJ2-1, with 8 nucleotides matching TRBD1. The CDR3 totals 16 residues. CDR1 and CDR2 from the germline V gene are SGDLS and YYNGEE. The V segment lost 4 bases and the J segment 7 bases; nucleotides outside the gene matches: 13. The CDR3 loop reads CASSSTGTGVWNEQFF. The CDR3 region has the DNA TGTGCCAGCAGCTCCACCGGGACAGGAGTGTGGAATGAGCAGTTCTTC.

At least ten counts were recorded for this clonotype. V gene TRBV20-1 combines with J gene TRBJ1-5, with a possible D match to TRBD1 (5 bases). Trimming took 0 bases from V and 5 from J, leaving 11 bases between them. This CDR3 has 14 residues. Germline V gives CDR1 DFQATT, CDR2 SNEGSKA (reference sequence). In nucleotides, the CDR3 is TGCAGTGCTAGAGAGAGAGGGACTGATCAGCCCCAGCATTTT. Amino acids: CSARERGTDQPQHF.

This clonotype was seen at least ten times. The chain has TRBV6-2 or TRBV6-3 and TRBJ1-2; TRBD1 might be the D (5 bases). CDR1 is MNHEY and CDR2 is SVGEGT in the germline V gene. CDR3 size: 13 residues. The V end lost 4 bases, the J end lost 3 bases, and 9 bases lay between the germline ends. In DNA, the CDR3 is TGTGCCAGCAGTTGGGACGGGGACTATGGCTACACCTTC. Its protein is CASSWDGDYGYTF.

The table lists this clonotype with many counts. The CDR3 loop is CAIKDSGGAGNEQFF. The CDR3 nucleotides read TGTGCCATCAAAGATAGCGGGGGGGCTGGCAATGAGCAGTTCTTC. This chain uses TRBV10-3 with TRBJ2-1; 11 bases match TRBD2. CDR1 and CDR2 (germline): ENHRY, SYGVKD. The CDR3 is 15 amino acids. Trimming cost V 7 bases and J 6 bases; bases outside gene matches: 8.

In its sample, this clonotype was seen many times. The rearrangement joins TRBV29-1 to TRBJ2-7, with D possibly being TRBD2 (5 bases). V was clipped by 2 bases and J by 9 bases, with 17 bases between them. This CDR3 region has 13 residues. CDR1 and CDR2 (germline): SQVTM, ANQGSEA. CDR3 sequence: CSVENPRDLRQYF. The CDR3 DNA is TGCAGCGTTGAAAACCCTCGGGATCTGAGGCAGTACTTC.

This clonotype was seen ten or more times. The V and J genes are TRBV18 and TRBJ1-1; unclear D gene. V shed 1 base and J shed 3 bases, with 9 bases lying between them. This CDR3 region has 14 residues. Per germline, CDR1 KGHSH and CDR2 LQKENI. The DNA for the CDR3 is TGTGCCAGCTCACCACTGGCGGATTACACTGAAGCTTTCTTT. This codes for CASSPLADYTEAFF.

This chain joins TRBV5-5 and TRBJ1-5; 7 nucleotides line up with TRBD1. This CDR3 comprises 15 residues. Looked up from germline, CDR1 is SGHKS and CDR2 is YYEKEE (reference sequence). The J segment lost 5 bases and the V segment lost 0 bases, leaving 5 bases of the junction unmatched. The CDR3 loop is CASSLAPRGDQPQHF. The CDR3 DNA reads as TGTGCCAGCAGCTTGGCCCCCAGGGGGGATCAGCCCCAGCATTTT.

This clonotype has a count of ten or more. The chain joins TRBV5-1 to TRBJ2-7, with a weak D call TRBD1 (6 bases). V was trimmed by 0 bases and J by 5 bases, leaving 9 bases between them. The CDR3 runs to 13 residues. Germline assignment: CDR1 SGHRS and CDR2 YFSETQ. The DNA for the CDR3 is TGCGCCAGCAGCTTGGCTACAGGGAACGAGCAGTACTTC. Translating gives CASSLATGNEQYF. Complete variable domain (other parts from reference TRBV5-1 and TRBJ2-7): KAGVTQTPRYLIKTRGQQVTLSCSPISGHRSVSWYQQTPGQGLQFLFEYFSETQRNKGNFPGRFSGRQFSNSRSEMNVSTLELGDSALYLCASSLATGNEQYFGPGTRLTVT.

This clonotype has ten or more counts. The chain uses TRBV29-1 and TRBJ2-5, with D possibly TRBD1 on 6 matching bases. The CDR3 covers 13 residues. CDR1 and CDR2 (germline): SQVTM, ANQGSEA. Trimming cost V 0 bases and J 11 bases, with 16 bases left between them. The CDR3 sequence: CSVEDQGRRGQYF. The CDR3 bases are TGCAGCGTTGAAGATCAGGGGCGGCGAGGGCAGTACTTC. The whole variable domain, remainder taken from reference TRBV29-1 and TRBJ2-5, is SAVISQKPSRDICQRGTSLTIQCQVDSQVTMMFWYRQQPGQSLTLIATANQGSEATYESGFVIDKFPISRPNLTFSTLTVSNMSPEDSSIYLCSVEDQGRRGQYFGPGTRLLVL.

This clonotype turned up a few times. The CDR3 reads CASSFSRGTRTEAFF. DNA of the CDR3: TGTGCCAGCAGCTTTAGTAGGGGGACGCGGACTGAAGCTTTCTTT. This chain links TRBV7-3 with TRBJ1-1; tentatively, D is TRBD1 (6 bases). Trimming took 3 bases from V and 5 from J, leaving 16 bases between them. Germline V CDR1 and CDR2: SGHTA, FQGTGA. The CDR3 contains 15 residues.

The J gene is TRBJ2-7, the V gene TRBV28; TRBD2 matches at 10 bases. Trimming took 2 bases from V and 4 from J; bases not matched to a gene: 11. The CDR3 length is 17 residues. Germline V gene lookup returns CDR1 MDHEN and CDR2 SYDVKM. The DNA for the CDR3 is TGTGCCAGCAGTTTAAAGTCGTCGGTAGCGGGGGGTTACGAGCAGTACTTC. Its protein is CASSLKSSVAGGYEQYF.

At least ten counts were recorded for this clonotype. The chain is built from TRBV19 and TRBJ2-2; D possibly corresponds to TRBD2 (5 bases). Germline V gene data show CDR1 as LNHDA and CDR2 as SQIVND (reference sequence). This CDR3 comprises 14 residues. The germline V and J ends were trimmed by 6 bases and 3 bases, with 11 bases remaining between them. CDR3 in DNA: TGTGCCAGTAGCTCCGGGATCCACACCGGGGAGCTGTTTTTT. Its translation: CASSSGIHTGELFF. The full variable domain, completed using reference TRBV19 and TRBJ2-2, is DGGITQSPKYLFRKEGQNVTLSCEQNLNHDAMYWYRQDPGQGLRLIYYSQIVNDFQKGDIAEGYSVSREKKESFPLTVTSAQKNPTAFYLCASSSGIHTGELFFGEGSRLTVL.

The J gene is TRBJ1-1, the V gene TRBV5-1; TRBD1 matches at 7 bases. The CDR3 covers 15 residues. V was clipped by 4 bases and J by 1 base; unmatched bases: 7. The germline gives CDR1 SGHRS, CDR2 YFSETQ. As DNA, the CDR3 is TGCGCCAGCAGCCTACAGGGACAGTGGAACACTGAAGCTTTCTTT. Its translation: CASSLQGQWNTEAFF.

The table lists this clonotype with a few counts. The genes are TRBV9 and TRBJ2-6; D is perhaps TRBD1 (5 bases). Germline CDR1 is SGDLS and CDR2 is YYNGEE. The ends were cut back, 0 bases at V and 2 bases at J, with 9 bases in the middle. The length of the CDR3 is 16 residues. CDR3 amino acids: CASSVGRGTGANVLTF. CDR3 nucleotide sequence: TGTGCCAGCAGCGTAGGTAGGGGAACTGGGGCCAACGTCCTGACTTTC.

The V and J genes are TRBV29-1 and TRBJ2-5; D perhaps matches TRBD1 (6 bases). The CDR3 has 15 residues. Germline V lookup: CDR1 SQVTM, CDR2 ANQGSEA. Trimming shortened V by 1 base and J by 5 bases, and 17 bases separated the two germline ends. In DNA, the CDR3 is TGCAGCGTTGAAGGAAGGGAACAGGGTGGGGAGACCCAGTACTTC. Amino acids: CSVEGREQGGETQYF.